This TCR beta chain appears in the sequencing data of a study of cytomegalovirus exposure and HLA in healthy donors. Study-wide findings and caveats: Earlier findings revealed that most TCR beta V segments proved productive either about 90% or about 30% of the time. There were some public TCRs occurring in many donors, but most TCR sequences were rare. High specificity and sensitivity for cytomegalovirus status were reported for the classifier. Based on reports, TCR beta sequences accurately predicted HLA-A and HLA-B alleles for most subjects.

PCR involved 60 Vbeta and 13 Jbeta primers. Sequencing used immunoSEQ multiplex PCR; TCRdb keeps in-frame clones, though not all of them. Of roughly 120,000 clones listed, about 78% are singletons. Concerning this clone: The antigen remains undetermined.

CDR3 length equals 17 residues. CDR1 and CDR2 from the germline V gene are SEHNR and FQNEAQ (reference sequence). Trimming removed 2 bases from V and 7 bases from J; junction bases left unmatched: 13. The TCR comes from a woman in her thirties or forties in good health and CMV-seropositive. V and J are TRBV7-9 and TRBJ1-1, with 10 bases that match TRBD1. The material sequenced was PBMCs. The CDR3 loop is CASSLFQGADRGLEAFF. DNA for the CDR3: TGTGCCAGCAGCTTATTCCAAGGGGCCGACAGGGGGCTTGAAGCTTTCTTT.